This TCR beta chain emerged from a study of T-cell reconstitution after alpha-beta-depleted transplantation in children. A library of TCRbeta sequences, prepared with unique molecular identifiers, was generated. MiXCR was run by TCRdb on the PCR reads, yielding one entry per CDR3 protein. The profile covers a few hundred thousand distinct CDR3 sequences, with about 12% appearing a single time and more than 5.5% taken by the ten largest. This CDR3 is 16 amino acids long. The V gene lost 5 bases and the J gene lost 4 bases, with 21 bases spanning the gap. From germline, CDR1 is SEHNR and CDR2 FQNEAQ (reference sequence).

This receptor was identified in a human donor who donated a stem cell graft to a child with combined immunodeficiency. The sequencing used PBMCs from the stem cell graft donor, collected from the stem cell graft. The V call is TRBV7-9, the J call TRBJ2-7, with D uncertain. The CDR3 sequence: CASSVTHQGSVYEQYF. The CDR3 bases are TGTGCCAGCAGCGTGACCCACCAAGGGTCAGTTTACGAGCAGTACTTC. The full variable domain, in which reference TRBV7-9 and TRBJ2-7 provide the parts outside the CDR3, is DTGVSQNPRHKITKRGQNVTFRCDPISEHNRLYWYRQTLGQGPEFLTYFQNEAQLEKSRLLSDRFSAERPKGSFSTLEIQRTEQGDSAMYLCASSVTHQGSVYEQYFGPGTRLTVT.